This T cell receptor (beta chain) was documented in a study of regulatory T cells in long-lasting Graves disease. According to the study, TCR beta libraries were built with iRepertoire HTBI primers and CDR3-region Arm-PCR. TCRdb processed the multiplex PCR reads anew with MiXCR; each CDR3 protein has one entry. Of 300,000 to 400,000 distinct CDR3 sequences in the sample, over 15% are singletons; the top ten hold about 38%. Time point defined: newly diagnosed GD, antithyroid drugs for less than 3 months. Making the TCR library involved RNA that had been extracted from PBMCs. This clonotype showed up many times. CDR1 MNHEY and CDR2 SMNVEV come from the germline V gene (reference sequence). This CDR3 contains 17 residues. Trimming at V came to 6 bases and at J to 2 bases, leaving 11 bases not matched to a gene.

This sequence originates from a female donor with Graves disease. Here the sequenced sample was peripheral blood mononuclear cells (PBMCs), taken at new diagnosis, from a patient treated with antithyroid drugs. This rearrangement joins TRBV27 to TRBJ1-1; TRBD1 agrees at 11 bases. The CDR3 DNA reads TGTGCCAGCAGGGACAGGGGGCGCGGGGTTGGAAACACTGAAGCTTTCTTT. Translated, it gives CASRDRGRGVGNTEAFF.